The present TCR beta chain was sequenced within a study of regulatory T cells in long-lasting Graves disease. Arm-PCR of CDR3 regions and iRepertoire HTBI primers were used to build TCR beta libraries. MiXCR, applied by TCRdb to the multiplex PCR reads, yields one record per CDR3 protein. The sample contains hundreds of thousands of distinct CDR3 sequences, about 13% of which appear only once. Time point indicated: newly diagnosed GD, antithyroid drugs for less than 3 months. PBMC RNA was the source of the TCR library. Germline CDR1 reads SGHDT; CDR2 reads YYEEEE. This CDR3 spans 14 amino acids. With 3 bases removed from V and 4 bases from J, the gap between germline ends came to 13 bases. The same sample was also used in a study of T cells in Graves' hyperthyroidism and ophthalmopathy. That work adds: For the diagnoses, clinical symptoms, serum thyroxine and TRAb, thyroid ultrasound and orbital computed tomography were used.

The source material was peripheral blood mononuclear cells (PBMCs), sampled at new diagnosis, from a patient treated with antithyroid drugs. This rearrangement joins TRBV5-6 to TRBJ1-2; perhaps TRBD1 as D (5 bases). The source is a man under 40 with Graves disease. Here the CDR3 DNA reads TGTGCCAGCAGCTCCGGGACGGAGGTCTATGGCTACACCTTC. Translation gives CASSSGTEVYGYTF.